The 21 T cell receptor beta chains in this list originate from one sample, sequenced in a study of shared clonotypes between healthy human individuals. Sequencing used immunoSEQ multiplex PCR; TCRdb keeps in-frame clones, though not all of them. The sample contains 110,000 or so clones, 65% to 75% of which appear only once. What was sequenced was memory CD8+ T cells sorted from blood. The subset here: CD45RO+ cells pooled with CCR7-negative TemRA cells. The receptors were gathered from a woman aged 25 to 39 in good health.

The chain employs TRBV6-6 and TRBJ2-7; no reliable D call. The CDR3 loop spans 13 amino acids. CDR1 and CDR2 from the germline V gene are MNHNY and SVGAGI (reference sequence). V lost 4 bases to trimming and J lost 4 bases, with 11 bases between them. In DNA, the CDR3 is TGTGCCAGCAGTTTTTCCCCTCCGTACGAGCAGTACTTC. It translates to CASSFSPPYEQYF.

This chain connects TRBV5-1 to TRBJ2-7, with D perhaps TRBD2 (6 bases). From germline, CDR1 is SGHRS and CDR2 YFSETQ. There are 15 residues in the CDR3. Deletions cut 3 bases from V and 0 bases from J, with 13 bases between. The CDR3 region has the DNA TGCGCCAGCAGCTCCTCCGGGACTCTCTCCTACGAGCAGTACTTC. This codes for CASSSSGTLSYEQYF.

The chain employs TRBV19 and TRBJ2-5, with D perhaps given as TRBD1 or TRBD2 (7 bases each). TRBJ2-7 matches the DNA end more closely, so the J call is doubtful. Germline V gene lookup returns CDR1 LNHDA and CDR2 SQIVND (reference sequence). This CDR3 spans 14 amino acids. The CDR3 region is CASSVTGRDYEQYF. The CDR3 DNA follows: TGTGCCAGTAGTGTGACAGGGAGGGACTACGAGCAGTACTTC.

The chain combines TRBV7-9 with TRBJ2-1; TRBD2 matches 10 bases. This CDR3 contains 14 residues. V lost 1 base and J lost 9; bases outside the gene matches: 3. In germline, CDR1 is SEHNR, CDR2 FQNEAQ (reference sequence). The CDR3 sequence: CASSLGLAGAEQFF. The CDR3 DNA follows: TGTGCCAGCAGCTTAGGACTAGCGGGTGCTGAGCAGTTCTTC.

This chain joins TRBV4-2 and TRBJ2-7; D call uncertain. The CDR3 contains 14 residues. The V end lost 5 bases, the J end lost 0 bases, and 11 bases lay between the germline ends. Germline V lookup: CDR1 LGHNA, CDR2 YNFKEQ. CDR3 bases: TGTGCCAGCAGCTTAAGCCCCAGCTCCTACGAGCAGTACTTC. It translates to CASSLSPSSYEQYF.

Relative to its sample, this clone is medium-sized. V usage is TRBV6-1 and J usage is TRBJ2-7; D not certain. Germline-derived CDR1 and CDR2 are MNHNS and SASEGT. The CDR3 has 15 amino acids. Between the trimmed V and J ends, which lost 4 bases and 2 bases, there was a span of 15 bases. CDR3 loop: CASSASPESTYEQYF. The CDR3 nucleotides are TGTGCCAGCAGTGCAAGTCCCGAATCAACCTACGAGCAGTACTTC.

The chain uses TRBV28 and TRBJ2-1; TRBD2 agrees at 12 bases. The length of the CDR3 is 17 residues. V shed 4 bases, J shed 7 bases, and the junction held 11 bases outside the gene matches. Germline V gene data show CDR1 as MDHEN and CDR2 as SYDVKM. The CDR3 DNA reads as TGTGCCAGCAGTTCCTACCTAGCGGGAGGGACAATAAATGAGCAGTTCTTC. Its translation is CASSSYLAGGTINEQFF.

Remarks on this clone: A far larger clone differs by one base, so this is likely a read error. The chain is built from TRBV19 and TRBJ1-5; 7 bases are a match to TRBD1. This CDR3 has 15 residues. CDR1 LNHDA and CDR2 SQIVND come from the germline V gene (reference sequence). Losses at the gene ends were 9 bases for V and 2 bases for J; bases not matched to a gene: 10. The chain's CDR3 is CASRSTGSGNQPQHF. In nucleotides, the CDR3 is TGTGCCAGCCGCTCGACAGGGTCAGGCAATCAGCCCCAGCATTTT.

This clone was counted once. Here the CDR3 DNA reads TGTGCCACCAGCAGAAACCGGGAGGTCCACGAGCAGTACTTC. Encoded protein: CATSRNREVHEQYF. J is TRBJ2-5 and V is TRBV15; 7 positions agree with TRBD2. With the DNA end fitting TRBJ2-7 better, the J assignment may be wrong. Germline lookup yields CDR1 LNHNV and CDR2 YYDKDF (reference sequence). This CDR3 spans 14 amino acids.

This clone has a handful of counts. This may arise from a read error, as a much more abundant clone is one base away. The V call is TRBV27, the J call TRBJ2-7, with 8 bases identical to TRBD2. J was trimmed by 1 base and V by 5 bases; bases with no gene match: 7. This CDR3 has 15 residues. The germline gives CDR1 MNHEY, CDR2 SMNVEV (reference sequence). CDR3 DNA: TGTGCCAGCAGTGAATTAGCGGGAAGGTCCTACGAGCAGTACTTC. Protein product: CASSELAGRSYEQYF.

This clone was observed a few times. The rearrangement links TRBV30 to TRBJ1-1; no definite D call. CDR1 is GTSNPN and CDR2 is SVGIG in the germline V gene (reference sequence). There are 12 residues in the CDR3. V shed 0 bases and J shed 5 bases, with 7 bases lying between them. The CDR3: CAWSVLGTEAFF. CDR3 nucleotides: TGTGCCTGGAGTGTACTGGGGACTGAAGCTTTCTTT.

The rearrangement links TRBV30 to TRBJ1-5, with unresolved D. The V end was cut by 2 bases, the J end by 3 bases, with 8 bases between. This CDR3 is 13 amino acids long. The V gene's germline CDR1 is GTSNPN and CDR2 SVGIG (reference sequence). The CDR3 nucleotides read TGTGCCTGGAGTCCCGGAACCAATCAGCCCCAGCATTTT. This codes for CAWSPGTNQPQHF. The whole variable domain, remainder taken from reference TRBV30 and TRBJ1-5, is SQTIHQWPATLVQPVGSPLSLECTVEGTSNPNLYWYRQAAGRGLQLLFYSVGIGQISSEVPQNLSASRPQDRQFILSSKKLLLSDSGFYLCAWSPGTNQPQHFGDGTRLSIL.

In this sample, this clone turned up many times. This chain uses TRBV30 with TRBJ2-2; D may be TRBD2 (5 bases). The V and J ends lost 4 bases and 5 bases respectively, with 14 bases between them. There are 14 residues in the CDR3. Germline-derived CDR1 and CDR2 are GTSNPN and SVGIG (reference sequence). CDR3 nucleotide sequence: TGTGCCTGGAAAGTCCTCGGGGATACCGGGGAGCTGTTTTTT. Translation gives CAWKVLGDTGELFF. Using reference TRBV30 and TRBJ2-2 for the parts outside the CDR3, the full variable domain is SQTIHQWPATLVQPVGSPLSLECTVEGTSNPNLYWYRQAAGRGLQLLFYSVGIGQISSEVPQNLSASRPQDRQFILSSKKLLLSDSGFYLCAWKVLGDTGELFFGEGSRLTVL.

The V and J genes are TRBV11-2 and TRBJ2-7, with a tentative D call TRBD1 (5 bases). This CDR3 contains 16 residues. Trimming took 5 bases from V and 6 from J, leaving 23 bases between them. Per germline, CDR1 SGHAT and CDR2 FQNNGV. The CDR3 nucleotides read TGTGCCAGCAGCCCAGGGCCCCGACAAGACCCCCTCGAGCAGTACTTC. It encodes CASSPGPRQDPLEQYF.

This clone came up once. The chain combines TRBV5-1 with TRBJ2-7; no clear D. The V end was cut by 6 bases, the J end by 2 bases, with 15 bases between. The CDR3 length is 14 residues. Germline-derived CDR1 and CDR2 are SGHRS and YFSETQ. The CDR3 reads CASNPSGTPYEQYF. The DNA for the CDR3 is TGCGCCAGCAATCCGTCCGGTACCCCCTACGAGCAGTACTTC.

In nucleotides, the CDR3 is TGTGCTAGTGGTTACTCCCCCGAGACCCAGTACTTC. Amino acid sequence: CASGYSPETQYF. The chain employs TRBV12-5 and TRBJ2-5; D not resolved. From germline, CDR1 is LGHNT and CDR2 FRNRAP. With 4 bases removed from V and 5 bases from J, the gap between germline ends came to 8 bases. The CDR3 is 12 residues long.

The chain combines TRBV4-2 with TRBJ2-1; D not certain. Trimming took 0 bases from V and 0 from J, leaving 12 bases between them. The CDR3 is 17 amino acids. From germline, CDR1 is LGHNA and CDR2 YNFKEQ. This chain's CDR3 is CASSQDEEQLSYNEQFF. The CDR3 DNA reads as TGTGCCAGCAGCCAAGACGAGGAACAGCTCTCCTACAATGAGCAGTTCTTC.

V and J are TRBV6-4 and TRBJ2-2, with a weak D call TRBD1 (6 bases). V was clipped by 6 bases and J by 4 bases, with 12 bases between them. Germline V lookup: CDR1 MRHNA, CDR2 SNTAGT. This CDR3 contains 14 residues. The CDR3 sequence is CASREGTSTGELFF. The CDR3 region has the DNA TGTGCCAGCAGAGAAGGGACATCCACCGGGGAGCTGTTTTTT.

V usage is TRBV2 and J usage is TRBJ2-2, with TRBD1 identical over 7 bases. Germline loops: CDR1 SNHLY, CDR2 FYNNEI. CDR3 length: 13 amino acids. The V gene end was trimmed by 4 bases and the J gene end by 6 bases; junction bases not matched to a gene: 2. The CDR3 region is CASSGQGSGELFF. The CDR3 DNA reads TGTGCCAGCAGTGGACAGGGCTCCGGGGAGCTGTTTTTT.

Remarks on this clone: This specimen includes other DNA sequences encoding the same CDR3. The chain recombines TRBV5-1 with TRBJ2-1, with 7 nucleotides matching TRBD2. CDR1 is SGHRS, CDR2 YFSETQ, per germline. Germline trimming cut 1 base from V and 1 base from J; bases unmatched to any gene: 2. This CDR3 is built from 15 residues. CDR3 sequence (DNA): TGCGCCAGCAGCTTGAGTAGCGGGTCCTACAATGAGCAGTTCTTC. It is translated as CASSLSSGSYNEQFF.

This clone showed up just a few times. This specimen includes other DNA sequences encoding the same CDR3. The rearrangement links TRBV27 to TRBJ2-3; D remains unclear. This CDR3 spans 12 amino acids. With 1 base removed from V and 5 bases from J, the gap between germline ends came to 4 bases. Germline V gives CDR1 MNHEY, CDR2 SMNVEV (reference sequence). CDR3 in DNA: TGTGCCAGCAGTTTATTGGGAGATACGCAGTATTTT. Translation gives CASSLLGDTQYF.